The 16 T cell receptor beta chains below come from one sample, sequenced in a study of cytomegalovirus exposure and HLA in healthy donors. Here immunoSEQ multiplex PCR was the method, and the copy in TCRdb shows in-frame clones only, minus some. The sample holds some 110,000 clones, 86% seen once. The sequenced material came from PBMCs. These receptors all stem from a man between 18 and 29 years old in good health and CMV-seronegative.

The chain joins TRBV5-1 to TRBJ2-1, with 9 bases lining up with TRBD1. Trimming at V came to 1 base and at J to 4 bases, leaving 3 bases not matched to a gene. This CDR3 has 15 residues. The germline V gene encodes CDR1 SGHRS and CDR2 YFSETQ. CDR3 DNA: TGCGCCAGCAGCTTGCGACAGGGGGGATACAATGAGCAGTTCTTC. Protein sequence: CASSLRQGGYNEQFF.

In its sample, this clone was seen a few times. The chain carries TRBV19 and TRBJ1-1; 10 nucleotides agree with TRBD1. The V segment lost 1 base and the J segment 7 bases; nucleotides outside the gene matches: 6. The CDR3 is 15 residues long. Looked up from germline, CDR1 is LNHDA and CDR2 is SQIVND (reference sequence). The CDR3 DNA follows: TGTGCCAGTAGTATAGCAGGACAGGGGGATGGTGAAGCTTTCTTT. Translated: CASSIAGQGDGEAFF.

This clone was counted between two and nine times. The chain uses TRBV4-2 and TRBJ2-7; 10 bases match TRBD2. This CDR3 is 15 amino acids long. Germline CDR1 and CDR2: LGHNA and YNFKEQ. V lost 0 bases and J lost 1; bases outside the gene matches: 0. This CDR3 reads CASSQETSGSYEQYF. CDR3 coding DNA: TGTGCCAGCAGCCAAGAGACTAGCGGGTCCTACGAGCAGTACTTC.

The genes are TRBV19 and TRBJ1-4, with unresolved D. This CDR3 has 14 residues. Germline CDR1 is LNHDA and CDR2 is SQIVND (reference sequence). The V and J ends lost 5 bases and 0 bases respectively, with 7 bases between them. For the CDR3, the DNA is TGTGCCAGTAGTCGCGGGGCAACTAATGAAAAACTGTTTTTT. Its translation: CASSRGATNEKLFF.

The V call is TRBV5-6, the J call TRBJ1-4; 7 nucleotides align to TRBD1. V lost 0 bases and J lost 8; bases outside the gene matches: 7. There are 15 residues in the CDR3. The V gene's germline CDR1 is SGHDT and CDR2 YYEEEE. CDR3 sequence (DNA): TGTGCCAGCAGCTTGGAAATGGGACAGTTGGAAAAACTGTTTTTT. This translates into CASSLEMGQLEKLFF.

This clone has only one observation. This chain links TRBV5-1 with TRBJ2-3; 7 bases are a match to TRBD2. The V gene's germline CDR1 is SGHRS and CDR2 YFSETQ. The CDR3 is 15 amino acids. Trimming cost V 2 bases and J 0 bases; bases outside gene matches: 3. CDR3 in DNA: TGCGCCAGCAGCTTCCGGGGGGTGAGCACAGATACGCAGTATTTT. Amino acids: CASSFRGVSTDTQYF.

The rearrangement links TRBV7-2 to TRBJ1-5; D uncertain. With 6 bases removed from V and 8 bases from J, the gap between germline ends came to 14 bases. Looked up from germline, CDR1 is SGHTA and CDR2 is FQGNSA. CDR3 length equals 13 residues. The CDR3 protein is CASSLARLEPQHF. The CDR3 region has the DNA TGTGCCAGCAGTTTGGCACGACTTGAGCCCCAGCATTTT.

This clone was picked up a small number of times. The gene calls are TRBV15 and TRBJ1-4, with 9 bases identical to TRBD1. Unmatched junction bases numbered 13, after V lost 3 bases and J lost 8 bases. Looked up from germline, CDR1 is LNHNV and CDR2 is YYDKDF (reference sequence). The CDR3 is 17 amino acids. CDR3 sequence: CATSRHLKQGAGEKLFF. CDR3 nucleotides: TGTGCCACCAGCAGGCACTTAAAACAGGGGGCAGGCGAAAAACTGTTTTTT.

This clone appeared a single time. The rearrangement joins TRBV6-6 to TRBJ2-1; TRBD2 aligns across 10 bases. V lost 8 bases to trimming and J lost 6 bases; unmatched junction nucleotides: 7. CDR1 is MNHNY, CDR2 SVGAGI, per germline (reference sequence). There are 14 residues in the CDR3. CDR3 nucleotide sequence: TGTGCCAGCGTCTCTAGCGGGAGTGTCAATGAGCAGTTCTTC. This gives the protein CASVSSGSVNEQFF.

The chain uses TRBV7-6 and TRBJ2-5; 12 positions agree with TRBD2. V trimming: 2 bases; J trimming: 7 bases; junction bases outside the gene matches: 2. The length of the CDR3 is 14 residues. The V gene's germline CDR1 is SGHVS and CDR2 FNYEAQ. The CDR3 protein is CASSLPTSGGTQYF. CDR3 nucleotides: TGTGCCAGCAGCTTACCGACTAGCGGGGGGACCCAGTACTTC.

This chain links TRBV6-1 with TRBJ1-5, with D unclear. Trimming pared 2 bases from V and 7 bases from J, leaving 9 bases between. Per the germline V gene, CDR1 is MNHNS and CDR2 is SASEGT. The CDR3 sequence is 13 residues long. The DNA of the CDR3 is TGTGCCAGCAGTGAACTCTGGCCCCAGCCCCAGCATTTT. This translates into CASSELWPQPQHF.

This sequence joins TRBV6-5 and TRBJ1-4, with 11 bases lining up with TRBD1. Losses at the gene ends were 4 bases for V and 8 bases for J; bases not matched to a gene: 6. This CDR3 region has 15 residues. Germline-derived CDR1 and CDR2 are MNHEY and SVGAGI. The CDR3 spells CASSSGTGGGEKLFF. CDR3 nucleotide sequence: TGTGCCAGCAGTTCCGGGACAGGGGGAGGAGAAAAACTGTTTTTT.

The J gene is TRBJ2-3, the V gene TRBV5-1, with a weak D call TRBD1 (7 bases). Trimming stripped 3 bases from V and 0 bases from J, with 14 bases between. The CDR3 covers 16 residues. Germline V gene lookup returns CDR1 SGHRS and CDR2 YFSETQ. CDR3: CASSSQQGGSTDTQYF. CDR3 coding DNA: TGCGCCAGCAGCTCTCAGCAGGGGGGAAGCACAGATACGCAGTATTTT.

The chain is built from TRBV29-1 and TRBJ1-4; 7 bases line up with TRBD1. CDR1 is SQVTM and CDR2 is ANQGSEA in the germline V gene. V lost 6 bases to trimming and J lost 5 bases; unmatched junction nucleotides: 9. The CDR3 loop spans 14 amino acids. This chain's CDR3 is CSVGTGTANEKLFF. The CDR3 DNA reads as TGCAGCGTAGGAACCGGGACAGCGAATGAAAAACTGTTTTTT.

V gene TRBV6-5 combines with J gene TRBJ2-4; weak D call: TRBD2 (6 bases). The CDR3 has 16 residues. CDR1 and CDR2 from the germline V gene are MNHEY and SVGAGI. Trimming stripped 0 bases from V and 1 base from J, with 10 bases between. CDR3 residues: CASSYSRGKAKNIQYF. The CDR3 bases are TGTGCCAGCAGTTACTCCCGGGGGAAGGCCAAAAACATTCAGTACTTC.

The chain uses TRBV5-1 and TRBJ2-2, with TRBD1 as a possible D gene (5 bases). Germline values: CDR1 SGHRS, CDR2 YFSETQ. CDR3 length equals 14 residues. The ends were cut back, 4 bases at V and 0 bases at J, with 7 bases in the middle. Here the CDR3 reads CASSQDTNTGELFF. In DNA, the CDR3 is TGCGCCAGCAGCCAGGACACGAACACCGGGGAGCTGTTTTTT.